These 24 T cell receptor beta chains share one sample of origin, sequenced in a study of cytomegalovirus exposure and HLA in healthy donors. Use of 60 Vbeta and 13 Jbeta primers characterized the PCR. Profiled with immunoSEQ multiplex PCR; TCRdb holds only in-frame clones, not every one. Among 180,000 or so clones listed, over 65% were seen once. What was sequenced was PBMCs. The receptors shown here come from a man younger than 30 in good health and CMV-seronegative.

The chain is built from TRBV28 and TRBJ2-3; a weak D match, TRBD2 (6 bases). The CDR3 extends over 15 amino acids. From germline, CDR1 is MDHEN and CDR2 SYDVKM. V lost 5 bases and J lost 1, with 13 bases in between. CDR3 in DNA: TGTGCCAGCAGTGCAACATGGGAGGGCACAGATACGCAGTATTTT. The encoded protein is CASSATWEGTDTQYF.

V gene TRBV4-1 combines with J gene TRBJ2-2; a possible D gene is TRBD1 (6 bases). The V and J ends lost 0 bases and 12 bases respectively, with 14 bases between them. Germline V gene data show CDR1 as MGHRA and CDR2 as YSYEKL. This CDR3 region has 14 residues. CDR3 DNA sequence: TGCGCCAGCAGCCAAGATAATGGGGGCGTTAAGCTGTTTTTT. Its protein is CASSQDNGGVKLFF.

A few counts support this clone. The chain has TRBV5-1 and TRBJ1-2; possible D gene TRBD1, 6 bases. The V gene lost 0 bases and the J gene lost 2 bases, with 11 bases spanning the gap. CDR1 and CDR2 (germline): SGHRS, YFSETQ. This CDR3 has 15 amino acids. CDR3 bases: TGCGCCAGCAGCTTGGCTGGGGGCGCAAACTATGGCTACACCTTC. Translation gives CASSLAGGANYGYTF.

The V gene is TRBV10-3, the J gene TRBJ2-6; unclear D gene. Germline CDR1 and CDR2: ENHRY and SYGVKD. Trimming shortened V by 11 bases and J by 7 bases, and 18 bases separated the two germline ends. CDR3 length equals 14 residues. The CDR3 here is CACGGHLGANVLTF. The CDR3 DNA sequence: TGTGCCTGCGGCGGCCACTTAGGTGCCAACGTCCTGACTTTC.

This clone was recorded once. The V call is TRBV6-1, the J call TRBJ2-2; 10 positions match TRBD2. Per germline, CDR1 MNHNS and CDR2 SASEGT. After removal of 4 bases from V and 8 bases from J, the junction contained 16 bases not matched to a gene. This CDR3 region has 18 residues. This CDR3 reads CASSAPAVAGGGGGELFF. In DNA form, the CDR3 reads TGTGCCAGCAGTGCCCCGGCGGTAGCGGGAGGAGGCGGAGGGGAGCTGTTTTTT.

This chain joins TRBV28 and TRBJ1-5, with a weak D call TRBD1 (5 bases). The germline V gene encodes CDR1 MDHEN and CDR2 SYDVKM. The CDR3 is 14 amino acids. Between the trimmed V and J ends, which lost 5 bases and 5 bases, there was a span of 13 bases. The CDR3 nucleotides are TGTGCCAGCAGTCCTACTCAGGGCCATCAGCCCCAGCATTTT. Translating gives CASSPTQGHQPQHF.

A single count supports this clone. This sequence joins TRBV5-1 and TRBJ2-7, with 9 positions matching TRBD2. Losses at the gene ends were 0 bases for V and 2 bases for J; bases not matched to a gene: 9. Germline V gives CDR1 SGHRS, CDR2 YFSETQ. The CDR3 spans 17 residues. CDR3 bases: TGCGCCAGCAGCTTGGGCGGTGGAGCGGGAGGCCCCTACGAGCAGTACTTC. It encodes CASSLGGGAGGPYEQYF.

The chain uses TRBV10-3 and TRBJ1-2; D is perhaps TRBD1 (5 bases). V was clipped by 6 bases and J by 8 bases, with 19 bases between them. The CDR3 totals 14 residues. Germline CDR1 is ENHRY and CDR2 is SYGVKD. CDR3 in amino acids: CAIRTLGLAEGYTF. CDR3 nucleotide sequence: TGTGCCATCAGGACCTTGGGACTTGCAGAAGGCTACACCTTC.

V usage is TRBV27 and J usage is TRBJ1-1; D is possibly TRBD1 (5 bases). Per the germline V gene, CDR1 is MNHEY and CDR2 is SMNVEV (reference sequence). V lost 2 bases and J 1 base, leaving 8 bases between the germline ends. The CDR3 loop spans 14 amino acids. The CDR3 DNA reads as TGTGCCAGCAGTTTACAGGGATCGAACACTGAAGCTTTCTTT. Protein sequence: CASSLQGSNTEAFF.

The chain combines TRBV5-1 with TRBJ2-5; D possibly corresponds to TRBD2 (6 bases). This CDR3 is 14 amino acids long. V shed 2 bases and J shed 2 bases, with 10 bases lying between them. CDR1 SGHRS and CDR2 YFSETQ come from the germline V gene. The chain's CDR3 is CASSLSAGQETQYF. CDR3 DNA sequence: TGCGCCAGCAGCTTAAGCGCGGGGCAAGAGACCCAGTACTTC.

For the CDR3, the DNA is TGTGCCAGCAGTTACTCGGCCCGTGAAAAACTGTTTTTT. Encoded protein: CASSYSAREKLFF. The gene calls are TRBV6-5 and TRBJ1-4; D not certain. Germline values: CDR1 MNHEY, CDR2 SVGAGI. The V and J ends lost 0 bases and 7 bases respectively, with 6 bases between them. The CDR3 length is 13 residues.

The CDR3 nucleotides read TGTGCCAGCCATCGGTGGAGTTATAACAATGAGCAGTTCTTC. Translated, it gives CASHRWSYNNEQFF. The V and J genes are TRBV13 and TRBJ2-1; no firm D call. Germline V gene lookup returns CDR1 PRHDT and CDR2 FYEKMQ (reference sequence). V was shortened by 8 bases and J by 5 bases, with 16 bases between the two germline ends. The CDR3 extends over 14 amino acids.

This chain connects TRBV16 to TRBJ1-1, with 10 bases matching TRBD1. The germline V gene encodes CDR1 KGHSY and CDR2 FQNENV. The V and J ends lost 4 bases and 0 bases, in that order; junction bases with no gene match: 11. The CDR3 covers 18 residues. The CDR3 coding sequence is TGTGCCAGCAGCCGTCGACGGGACAGGGGTTTCATGAACACTGAAGCTTTCTTT. This codes for CASSRRRDRGFMNTEAFF. Combining the CDR3 with reference TRBV16 and TRBJ1-1 gives the whole variable domain GEEVAQTPKHLVRGEGQKAKLYCAPIKGHSYVFWYQQVLKNEFKFLISFQNENVFDETGMPKERFSAKCLPNSPCSLEIQATKLEDSAVYFCASSRRRDRGFMNTEAFFGQGTRLTVV.

The chain couples TRBV6-1 to TRBJ2-6, with 7 bases that match TRBD1. With 2 bases clipped from V and 2 bases from J, the junction kept 6 bases outside the gene matches. Germline V gene data show CDR1 as MNHNS and CDR2 as SASEGT. The length of the CDR3 is 17 residues. This CDR3 reads CASSEHITGAGANVLTF. DNA for the CDR3: TGTGCCAGCAGTGAACACATAACAGGGGCTGGGGCCAACGTCCTGACTTTC.

V gene TRBV2 combines with J gene TRBJ2-5; 16 nucleotides agree with TRBD2. CDR3 length: 18 amino acids. Germline CDR1 SNHLY, CDR2 FYNNEI. Trimming at V came to 7 bases and at J to 9 bases, leaving 17 bases not matched to a gene. Here the CDR3 DNA reads TGTGCCAGCACAGGGACTAGCGGGGGGGTAGGCCCCAGGGAGGCCCAGTACTTC. Its translation: CASTGTSGGVGPREAQYF.

The chain has TRBV28 and TRBJ2-6, with TRBD1 matching over 10 bases. The V gene's germline CDR1 is MDHEN and CDR2 SYDVKM. V was pared by 8 bases and J by 0 bases, with 13 bases of the junction left unmatched. This CDR3 has 19 residues. The CDR3 sequence is CASGLGTGAILSGANVLTF. Written as DNA, the CDR3 is TGTGCCAGCGGCTTGGGGACAGGGGCGATACTCTCTGGGGCCAACGTCCTGACTTTC.

In this sample, this clone turned up a few times. The rearrangement uses TRBV6-6 and TRBJ1-3; D ambiguous. Germline CDR1 and CDR2: MNHNY and SVGAGI (reference sequence). The CDR3 is 14 residues long. Trimming took 7 bases from V and 4 from J, leaving 14 bases between them. The CDR3, as DNA: TGTGCCAGCAATACCCCCGGGTTCGGAAACACCATATATTTT. It encodes CASNTPGFGNTIYF.

The rearrangement uses TRBV5-1 and TRBJ2-1; no clear D gene. The CDR3 runs to 14 residues. V dropped 4 bases and J dropped 3 bases, with 11 bases sitting between them. The germline gives CDR1 SGHRS, CDR2 YFSETQ. CDR3 DNA sequence: TGCGCCAGCAGCATCGAGACTTACTACAATGAGCAGTTCTTC. It codes for CASSIETYYNEQFF.

This clone has only one observation. The chain's CDR3 is CASSARLAGATGEQFF. CDR3 sequence (DNA): TGTGCCAGTAGTGCTCGACTAGCGGGAGCGACGGGGGAGCAGTTCTTC. The chain uses TRBV19 and TRBJ2-1; 12 bases agree with TRBD2. The V and J ends lost 5 bases and 10 bases, in that order; junction bases with no gene match: 12. The CDR3 is made up of 16 amino acids. Germline-derived CDR1 and CDR2 are LNHDA and SQIVND (reference sequence).

This clone was recorded once. This chain joins TRBV9 and TRBJ2-1; D is unclear. Germline CDR1 is SGDLS and CDR2 is YYNGEE. Trimming removed 0 bases from V and 7 bases from J, with 5 bases in between. This CDR3 has 12 residues. The DNA of the CDR3 is TGTGCCAGCAGCGTAGACTGGAATGAGCAGTTCTTC. Translated, it gives CASSVDWNEQFF.

The gene calls are TRBV9 and TRBJ2-2, with TRBD1 as a possible D gene (5 bases). With 0 bases removed from V and 5 bases from J, the gap between germline ends came to 11 bases. Per germline, CDR1 SGDLS and CDR2 YYNGEE. This CDR3 has 15 amino acids. Written as DNA, the CDR3 is TGTGCCAGCAGCGTAGGTTCCAGGGAAACCGGGGAGCTGTTTTTT. This sequence encodes CASSVGSRETGELFF. Using reference TRBV9 and TRBJ2-2 for the parts outside the CDR3, the full variable domain is DSGVTQTPKHLITATGQRVTLRCSPRSGDLSVYWYQQSLDQGLQFLIQYYNGEERAKGNILERFSAQQFPDLHSELNLSSLELGDSALYFCASSVGSRETGELFFGEGSRLTVL.

V and J are TRBV7-2 and TRBJ2-1; the D is unclear. The CDR3 is 18 amino acids. The germline V gene encodes CDR1 SGHTA and CDR2 FQGNSA. V was clipped by 6 bases and J by 0 bases, with 21 bases between them. As DNA, the CDR3 is TGTGCCAGCAGTCTACGCGTCGGCGTTCCTAGCTCCTACAATGAGCAGTTCTTC. Amino acid sequence: CASSLRVGVPSSYNEQFF.

J is TRBJ1-5 and V is TRBV2; tentatively, D is TRBD1 (5 bases). Trimming removed 7 bases at V and 0 bases at J, with 25 bases between. The germline gives CDR1 SNHLY, CDR2 FYNNEI. The CDR3 has 19 amino acids. The DNA of the CDR3 is TGTGCCAGCACGGGACTGAACTATGGCCGGGGAGATAGCAATCAGCCCCAGCATTTT. This sequence encodes CASTGLNYGRGDSNQPQHF.

This clone has just one count. The rearrangement uses TRBV21-1 and TRBJ1-5; TRBD1, as called in the table, went unchecked against the DNA. TRBV21-1 is a known pseudogene. The CDR3 totals 14 residues. In DNA form, the CDR3 reads TGTGCCAGCAGCAAAGGGCCCCATGGTCAGCCCCAGCATTTT. This encodes CASSKGPHGQPQHF.